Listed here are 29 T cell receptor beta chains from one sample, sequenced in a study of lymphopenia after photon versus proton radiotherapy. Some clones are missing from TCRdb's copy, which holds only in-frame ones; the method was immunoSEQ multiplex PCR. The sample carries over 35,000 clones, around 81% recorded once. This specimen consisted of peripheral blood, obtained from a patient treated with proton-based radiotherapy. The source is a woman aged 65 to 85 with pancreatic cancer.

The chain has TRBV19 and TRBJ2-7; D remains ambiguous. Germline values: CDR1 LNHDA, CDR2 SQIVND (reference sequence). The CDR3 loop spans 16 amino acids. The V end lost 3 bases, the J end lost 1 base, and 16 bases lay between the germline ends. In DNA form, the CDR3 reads TGTGCCAGTAGTATCAGGAGCACATTCGGGTCCTACGAGCAGTACTTC. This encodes CASSIRSTFGSYEQYF.

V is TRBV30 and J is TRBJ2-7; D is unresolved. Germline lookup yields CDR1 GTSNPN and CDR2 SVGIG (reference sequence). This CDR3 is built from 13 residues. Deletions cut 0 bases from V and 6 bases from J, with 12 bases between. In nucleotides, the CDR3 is TGTGCCTGGAGTGTAACCCCCGCAAGCGAGCAGTACTTC. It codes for CAWSVTPASEQYF.

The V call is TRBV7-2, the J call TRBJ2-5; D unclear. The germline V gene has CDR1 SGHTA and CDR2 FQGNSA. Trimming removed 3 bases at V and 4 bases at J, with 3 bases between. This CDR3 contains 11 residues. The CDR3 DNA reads TGTGCCAGCAGCTTGGTAGAGACCCAGTACTTC. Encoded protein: CASSLVETQYF.

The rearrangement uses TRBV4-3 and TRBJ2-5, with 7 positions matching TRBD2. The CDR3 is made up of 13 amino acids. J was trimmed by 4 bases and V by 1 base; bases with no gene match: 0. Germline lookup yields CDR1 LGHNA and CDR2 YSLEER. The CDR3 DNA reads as TGCGCCAGCAGCCAAGTAGCGGGAGAGACCCAGTACTTC. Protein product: CASSQVAGETQYF.

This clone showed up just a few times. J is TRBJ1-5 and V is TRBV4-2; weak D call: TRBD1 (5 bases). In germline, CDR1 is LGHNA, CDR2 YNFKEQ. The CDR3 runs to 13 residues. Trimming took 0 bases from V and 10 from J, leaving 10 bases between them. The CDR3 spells CASSQDGGEPQHF. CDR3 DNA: TGTGCCAGCAGCCAAGATGGAGGGGAACCCCAGCATTTT.

This chain's CDR3 is CASSDRNNEKLFF. The CDR3 DNA follows: TGTGCCAGCTCCGACAGGAATAATGAAAAACTGTTTTTT. This chain links TRBV18 with TRBJ1-4; tentatively, D is TRBD1 (6 bases). The V gene lost 6 bases and the J gene lost 4 bases, with 9 bases spanning the gap. This CDR3 contains 13 residues. In germline, CDR1 is KGHSH, CDR2 LQKENI.

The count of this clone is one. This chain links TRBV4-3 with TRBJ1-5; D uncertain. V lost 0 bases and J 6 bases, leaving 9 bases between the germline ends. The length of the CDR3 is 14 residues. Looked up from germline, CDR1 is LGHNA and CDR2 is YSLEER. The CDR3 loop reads CASSQDAIGQPQHF. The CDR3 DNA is TGCGCCAGCAGCCAAGATGCCATTGGTCAGCCCCAGCATTTT.

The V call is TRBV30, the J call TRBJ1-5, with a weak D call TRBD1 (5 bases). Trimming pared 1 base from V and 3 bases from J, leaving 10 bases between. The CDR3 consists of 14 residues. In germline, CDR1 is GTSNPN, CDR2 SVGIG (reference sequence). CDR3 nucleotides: TGTGCCTGGAGTGCAGGGACGGTCAATCAGCCCCAGCATTTT. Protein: CAWSAGTVNQPQHF. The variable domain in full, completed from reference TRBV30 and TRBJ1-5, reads SQTIHQWPATLVQPVGSPLSLECTVEGTSNPNLYWYRQAAGRGLQLLFYSVGIGQISSEVPQNLSASRPQDRQFILSSKKLLLSDSGFYLCAWSAGTVNQPQHFGDGTRLSIL.

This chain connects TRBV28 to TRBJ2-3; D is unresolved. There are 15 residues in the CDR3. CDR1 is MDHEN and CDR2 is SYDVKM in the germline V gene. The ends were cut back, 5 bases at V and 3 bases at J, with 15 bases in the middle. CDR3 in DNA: TGTGCCAGCAGTACCCCGTCTGGCGGTACAGATACGCAGTATTTT. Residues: CASSTPSGGTDTQYF. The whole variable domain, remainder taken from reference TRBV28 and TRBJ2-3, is DVKVTQSSRYLVKRTGEKVFLECVQDMDHENMFWYRQDPGLGLRLIYFSYDVKMKEKGDIPEGYSVSREKKERFSLILESASTNQTSMYLCASSTPSGGTDTQYFGPGTRLTVL.

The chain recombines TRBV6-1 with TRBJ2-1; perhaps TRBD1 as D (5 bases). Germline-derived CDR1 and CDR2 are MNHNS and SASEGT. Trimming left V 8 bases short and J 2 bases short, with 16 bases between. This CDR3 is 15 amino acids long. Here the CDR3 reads CASQLMQGAYNEQFF. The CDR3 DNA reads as TGTGCCAGCCAACTTATGCAGGGTGCCTACAATGAGCAGTTCTTC.

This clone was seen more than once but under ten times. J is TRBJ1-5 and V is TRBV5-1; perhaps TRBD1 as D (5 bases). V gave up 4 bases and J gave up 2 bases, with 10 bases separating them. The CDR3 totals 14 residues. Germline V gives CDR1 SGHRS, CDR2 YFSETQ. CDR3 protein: CASSPGGGNQPQHF. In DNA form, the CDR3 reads TGCGCCAGCAGCCCCGGGGGGGGCAATCAGCCCCAGCATTTT.

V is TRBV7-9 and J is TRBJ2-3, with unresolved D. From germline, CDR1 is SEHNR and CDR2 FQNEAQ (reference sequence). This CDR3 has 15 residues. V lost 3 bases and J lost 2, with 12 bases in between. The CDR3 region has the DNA TGTGCCAGCAGCTTTACATCAACCTTCACAGATACGCAGTATTTT. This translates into CASSFTSTFTDTQYF.

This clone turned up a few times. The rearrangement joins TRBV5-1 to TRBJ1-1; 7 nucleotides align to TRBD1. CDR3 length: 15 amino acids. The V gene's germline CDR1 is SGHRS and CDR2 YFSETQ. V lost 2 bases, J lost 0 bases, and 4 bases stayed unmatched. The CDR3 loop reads CASSFGTEMNTEAFF. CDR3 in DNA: TGCGCCAGCAGCTTTGGGACAGAGATGAACACTGAAGCTTTCTTT.

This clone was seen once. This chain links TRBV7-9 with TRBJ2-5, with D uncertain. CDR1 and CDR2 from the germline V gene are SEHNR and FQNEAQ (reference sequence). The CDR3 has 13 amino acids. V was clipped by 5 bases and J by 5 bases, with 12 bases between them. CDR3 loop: CASSPPSRETQYF. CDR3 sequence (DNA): TGTGCCAGCAGCCCTCCTTCGCGGGAGACCCAGTACTTC.

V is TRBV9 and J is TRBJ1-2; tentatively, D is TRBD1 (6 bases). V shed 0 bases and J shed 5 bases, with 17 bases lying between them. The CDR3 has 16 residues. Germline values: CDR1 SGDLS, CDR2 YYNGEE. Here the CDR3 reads CASSVASRGPLYGYTF. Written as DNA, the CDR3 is TGTGCCAGCAGCGTAGCCTCCAGGGGCCCGTTATATGGCTACACCTTC. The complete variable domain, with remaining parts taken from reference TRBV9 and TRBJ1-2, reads DSGVTQTPKHLITATGQRVTLRCSPRSGDLSVYWYQQSLDQGLQFLIQYYNGEERAKGNILERFSAQQFPDLHSELNLSSLELGDSALYFCASSVASRGPLYGYTFGSGTRLTVV.

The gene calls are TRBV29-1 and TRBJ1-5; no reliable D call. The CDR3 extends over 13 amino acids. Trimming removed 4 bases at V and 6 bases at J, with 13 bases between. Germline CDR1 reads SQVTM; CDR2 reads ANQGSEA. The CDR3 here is CSVVREMGQPQHF. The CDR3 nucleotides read TGCAGCGTTGTAAGGGAGATGGGTCAGCCCCAGCATTTT.

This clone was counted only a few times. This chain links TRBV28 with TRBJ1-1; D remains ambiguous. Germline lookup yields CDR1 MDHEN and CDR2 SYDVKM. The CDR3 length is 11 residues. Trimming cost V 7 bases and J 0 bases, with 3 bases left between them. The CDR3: CASTVNTEAFF. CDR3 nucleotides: TGTGCCAGCACCGTGAACACTGAAGCTTTCTTT.

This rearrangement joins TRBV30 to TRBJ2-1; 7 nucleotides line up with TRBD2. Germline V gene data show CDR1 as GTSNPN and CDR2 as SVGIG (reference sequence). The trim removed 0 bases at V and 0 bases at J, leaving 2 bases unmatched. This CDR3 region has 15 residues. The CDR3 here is CAWSVLASSYNEQFF. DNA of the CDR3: TGTGCCTGGAGTGTACTAGCGAGCTCCTACAATGAGCAGTTCTTC.

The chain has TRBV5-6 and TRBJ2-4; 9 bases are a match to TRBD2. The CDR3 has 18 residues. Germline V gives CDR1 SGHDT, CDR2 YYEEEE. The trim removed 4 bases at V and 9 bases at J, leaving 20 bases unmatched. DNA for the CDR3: TGTGCCAGCAGCAGGGTTCCGGGGTCGGCTAGCGGGATTCGCATTCAGTACTTC. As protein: CASSRVPGSASGIRIQYF. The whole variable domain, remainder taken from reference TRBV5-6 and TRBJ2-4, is DAGVTQSPTHLIKTRGQQVTLRCSPKSGHDTVSWYQQALGQGPQFIFQYYEEEERQRGNFPDRFSGHQFPNYSSELNVNALLLGDSALYLCASSRVPGSASGIRIQYFGAGTRLSVL.

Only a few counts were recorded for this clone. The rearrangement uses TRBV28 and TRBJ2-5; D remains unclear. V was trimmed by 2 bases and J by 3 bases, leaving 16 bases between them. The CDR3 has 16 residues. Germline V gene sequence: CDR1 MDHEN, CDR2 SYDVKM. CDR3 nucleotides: TGTGCCAGCAGTTTACCACTACGGGCCCACGAAGAGACCCAGTACTTC. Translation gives CASSLPLRAHEETQYF.

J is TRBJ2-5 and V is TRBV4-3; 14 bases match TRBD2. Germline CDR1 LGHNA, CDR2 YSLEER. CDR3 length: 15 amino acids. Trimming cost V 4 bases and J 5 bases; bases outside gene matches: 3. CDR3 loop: CASSRGTSGSETQYF. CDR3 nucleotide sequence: TGCGCCAGCAGCCGAGGGACTAGCGGGAGTGAGACCCAGTACTTC.

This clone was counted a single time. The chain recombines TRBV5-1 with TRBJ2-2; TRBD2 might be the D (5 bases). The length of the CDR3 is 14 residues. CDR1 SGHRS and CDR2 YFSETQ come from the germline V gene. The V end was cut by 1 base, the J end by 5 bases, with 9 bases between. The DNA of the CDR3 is TGCGCCAGCAGCTTGACTAGAGGGACCGGGGAGCTGTTTTTT. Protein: CASSLTRGTGELFF. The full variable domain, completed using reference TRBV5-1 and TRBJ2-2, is KAGVTQTPRYLIKTRGQQVTLSCSPISGHRSVSWYQQTPGQGLQFLFEYFSETQRNKGNFPGRFSGRQFSNSRSEMNVSTLELGDSALYLCASSLTRGTGELFFGEGSRLTVL.

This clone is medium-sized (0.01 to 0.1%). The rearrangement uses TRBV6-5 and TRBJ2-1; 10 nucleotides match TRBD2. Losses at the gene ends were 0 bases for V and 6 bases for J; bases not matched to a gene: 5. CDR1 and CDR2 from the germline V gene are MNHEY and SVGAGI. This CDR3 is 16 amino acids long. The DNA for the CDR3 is TGTGCCAGCAGTTACTCGGAGGCTAGCGGGAGCAATGAGCAGTTCTTC. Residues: CASSYSEASGSNEQFF.

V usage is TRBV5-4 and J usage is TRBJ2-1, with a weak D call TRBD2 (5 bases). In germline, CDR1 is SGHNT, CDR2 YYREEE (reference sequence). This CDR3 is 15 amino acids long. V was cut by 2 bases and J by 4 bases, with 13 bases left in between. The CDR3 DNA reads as TGTGCCAGCAGCTTCGTCCCGGGAAGTTACAATGAGCAGTTCTTC. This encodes CASSFVPGSYNEQFF.

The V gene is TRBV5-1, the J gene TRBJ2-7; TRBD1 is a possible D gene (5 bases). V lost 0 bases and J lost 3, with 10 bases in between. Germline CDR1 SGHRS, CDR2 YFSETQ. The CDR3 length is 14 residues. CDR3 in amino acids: CASSLGVGDYEQYF. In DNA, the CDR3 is TGCGCCAGCAGCTTGGGGGTAGGGGACTACGAGCAGTACTTC.

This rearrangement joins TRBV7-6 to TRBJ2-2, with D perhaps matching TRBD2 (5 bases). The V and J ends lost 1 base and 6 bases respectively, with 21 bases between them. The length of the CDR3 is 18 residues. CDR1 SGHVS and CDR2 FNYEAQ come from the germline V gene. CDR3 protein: CASSLGRGFGFEAGELFF. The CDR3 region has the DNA TGTGCCAGCAGCTTAGGTCGAGGGTTTGGGTTTGAAGCCGGGGAGCTGTTTTTT.

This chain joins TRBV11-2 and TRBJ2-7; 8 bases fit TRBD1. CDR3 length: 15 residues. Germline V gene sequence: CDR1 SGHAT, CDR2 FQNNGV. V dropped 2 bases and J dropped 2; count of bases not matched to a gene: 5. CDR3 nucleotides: TGTGCCAGCAGCTTAACCGGGACAGGTACCTACGAGCAGTACTTC. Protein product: CASSLTGTGTYEQYF.

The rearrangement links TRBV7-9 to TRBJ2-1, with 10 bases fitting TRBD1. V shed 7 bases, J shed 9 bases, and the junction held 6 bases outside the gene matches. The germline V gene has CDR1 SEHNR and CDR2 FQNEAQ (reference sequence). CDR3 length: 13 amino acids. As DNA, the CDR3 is TGTGCCAGCAACGGACAGGGGGAGGGTGAGCAGTTCTTC. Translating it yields CASNGQGEGEQFF. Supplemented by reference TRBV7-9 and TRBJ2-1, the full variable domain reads DTGVSQNPRHKITKRGQNVTFRCDPISEHNRLYWYRQTLGQGPEFLTYFQNEAQLEKSRLLSDRFSAERPKGSFSTLEIQRTEQGDSAMYLCASNGQGEGEQFFGPGTRLTVL.

This CDR3 reads CAWSGQDNTEAFF. For the CDR3, the DNA is TGTGCCTGGAGTGGGCAGGATAACACTGAAGCTTTCTTT. This chain connects TRBV30 to TRBJ1-1, with D hard to call. The CDR3 spans 13 residues. V lost 1 base, J lost 2 bases, and 8 bases lay in between. Germline loops: CDR1 GTSNPN, CDR2 SVGIG (reference sequence).